Presented here are 25 T cell receptor beta chains from one specimen sequenced in a study of tumor and adjacent non-tumor tissue in lung cancer. RNA was extracted from bulk tissue without any cell sorting. Three rounds of nested PCR, following a modified ARM-PCR protocol, produced the TCRbeta library. TCRdb re-derived calls from the multiplex PCR reads in MiXCR, one entry per CDR3 protein. The sample holds 130,000 or so distinct CDR3 sequences, 66% seen once. Sequencing input: lung tumor tissue. These receptors were collected from a man younger than 45 with non-small cell lung cancer.

A word on this clonotype: A read error is possible here, since a much larger clone lies one base away. As DNA, the CDR3 is TGTGCCAGCACTGTCAGGGTTTCCAACAATGAGCAGTTCTTC. Its protein product is CASTVRVSNNEQFF. This chain joins TRBV6-1 and TRBJ2-1; D may be TRBD1 (5 bases). CDR1 is MNHNS and CDR2 is SASEGT in the germline V gene. V was cut by 7 bases and J by 5 bases, with 15 bases left in between. The CDR3 contains 14 residues.

For this clonotype: This may come from a read error, since a much larger clone is one base off. The rearrangement uses TRBV4-1 and TRBJ2-3; D might be TRBD1 (7 bases). CDR3 length: 16 residues. V was trimmed by 5 bases and J by 3 bases, leaving 18 bases between them. Per germline, CDR1 MGHRA and CDR2 YSYEKL. CDR3 amino acids: CASSTKLRGATDTQYF. In DNA form, the CDR3 reads TGCGCCAGCAGCACCAAGCTCAGGGGGGCGACAGATACGCAGTATTTT.

A remark on this clonotype: The germline gene is not matched at one end of the junction; a read error may be the cause. This chain uses TRBV6-5 with TRBJ2-1; 7 bases are a match to TRBD2. CDR1 is MNHEY and CDR2 is SVGAGI in the germline V gene. The CDR3 spans 14 residues. The CDR3 protein is CASSYFGGSGEQFF. The CDR3 DNA is TGTGCTAGCAGTTACTTCGGGGGGTCCGGGGAGCAGTTCTTC.

The V call is TRBV6-1, the J call TRBJ1-1; D remains ambiguous. This CDR3 spans 13 amino acids. Trimming cost V 4 bases and J 3 bases, with 9 bases left between them. The germline gives CDR1 MNHNS, CDR2 SASEGT. The CDR3 loop reads CASSVVWDTEAFF. The CDR3 DNA is TGTGCCAGCAGTGTGGTCTGGGACACTGAAGCTTTCTTT.

The chain has TRBV4-3 and TRBJ2-7; 11 bases match TRBD2. Germline CDR1 LGHNA, CDR2 YSLEER. The CDR3 length is 17 residues. The trim removed 4 bases at V and 0 bases at J, leaving 8 bases unmatched. The CDR3 bases are TGCGCCAGCAGCCCCGGAACTAGCGGGGGATCCTCCTACGAGCAGTACTTC. It is translated as CASSPGTSGGSSYEQYF.

The chain couples TRBV12-3 or TRBV12-4 to TRBJ1-2; 7 bases align to TRBD1. This CDR3 comprises 14 residues. The V gene end was trimmed by 7 bases and the J gene end by 7 bases; junction bases not matched to a gene: 12. The CDR3 DNA reads as TGTGCCAGCACCTTCCCCACAGGGGAGCGTGGCTACACCTTC. Amino acids: CASTFPTGERGYTF.

On this clonotype itself: Possible read error: a much larger clone is one base away. The V and J genes are TRBV6-2 or TRBV6-3 and TRBJ2-6; D gene ambiguous. V lost 8 bases and J lost 4, with 12 bases in between. Germline V lookup: CDR1 MNHEY, CDR2 SVGEGT. This CDR3 is built from 14 residues. The CDR3 loop is CASCLPPGANVLTF. CDR3 bases: TGTGCCAGCTGTCTTCCTCCAGGGGCCAACGTCCTGACTTTC.

Note on this clonotype: At one end the junction does not follow the germline gene, possibly because of a read error. The chain carries TRBV12-3 or TRBV12-4 and TRBJ1-3, with D uncertain. The CDR3 runs to 15 residues. This CDR3 reads CVSSLVCSSGNTIYF. DNA for the CDR3: TGTGTCAGCAGTTTAGTCTGCAGCTCTGGAAACACCATATATTTT.

Remarks on this clonotype: The CDR3 end shows no conserved phenylalanine or tryptophan, and so a read error is likely. The limits of the CDR3 on the DNA are not certain, so only TCRdb's listed CDR3 is given. The CDR3 reads CAISESAGLAGDYEQYI. V gene TRBV10-3 combines with J gene TRBJ2-7; the table names TRBD2, a call not compared with the DNA. The CDR3 has 17 residues if both end residues are counted. From germline, CDR1 is ENHRY and CDR2 SYGVKD.

As regards this clonotype: The junction departs from the called germline gene at one end, perhaps through a read error. The V call is TRBV5-4, the J call TRBJ2-7; 10 bases align to TRBD2. CDR1 is SGHNT, CDR2 YYREEE, per germline (reference sequence). The CDR3 totals 17 residues. CDR3 sequence reads: CASSLGPSGRGRDEQHF. In nucleotides, the CDR3 is TGTGCCAGCAGCTTGGGCCCTAGCGGGAGAGGGAGGGATGAGCAGCACTTC.

About this clonotype: This may come from a read error, since a much larger clone is one base off. The CDR3 does not end in the conserved phenylalanine or tryptophan, so this is likely a read error. V gene TRBV6-1 combines with J gene TRBJ2-2; 9 bases align to TRBD1. The CDR3 totals 16 residues. Germline trimming cut 6 bases from V and 4 bases from J; bases unmatched to any gene: 9. The germline V gene has CDR1 MNHNS and CDR2 SASEGT. The CDR3 nucleotides are TGTGCCAGCAGGGACGGGACAGGGTCAGTCACCGGGGAGCTGTTTATT. Amino acid sequence: CASRDGTGSVTGELFI.

The table lists this clonotype with a few counts. This may arise from a read error, as a much more abundant clone is one base away. The gene calls are TRBV6-2 or TRBV6-3 and TRBJ2-1, with D tentatively TRBD1 (5 bases). The ends were cut back, 6 bases at V and 6 bases at J, with 15 bases in the middle. CDR3 length equals 14 residues. The germline CDR1 and CDR2 sequences are MNHEY and SVGEGT. The CDR3 loop reads CASRGRTRSNEQFF. In DNA, the CDR3 is TGTGCCAGCAGAGGAAGGACACGGTCCAATGAGCAGTTCTTC.

This chain joins TRBV6-1 and TRBJ2-6; TRBD2 agrees at 8 bases. V lost 6 bases and J lost 1; bases outside the gene matches: 2. The CDR3 covers 15 residues. The V gene's germline CDR1 is MNHNS and CDR2 SASEGT. DNA for the CDR3: TGTGCCAGCAGGACGGGGGGGTCTGGGGCCAACGTCCTGACTTTC. Encoded protein: CASRTGGSGANVLTF.

For this clonotype: One end of the junction fails to match germline, which may point to a read error. This rearrangement joins TRBV11-3 to TRBJ2-5; possibly TRBD2 for D (5 bases). The CDR3 sequence is 14 residues long. Germline V gene lookup returns CDR1 SGHNT and CDR2 YENEEA. CDR3 region: CASSYTSKQEIQYF. In nucleotides, the CDR3 is TGTGCCAGCAGCTATACTAGTAAACAAGAGATCCAGTACTTC.

As for this clonotype: A much larger clone differs by one base, so this may be a read error. The chain links TRBV6-5 to TRBJ2-7; D gene uncertain. The germline V gene has CDR1 MNHEY and CDR2 SVGAGI. V lost 6 bases, J lost 3 bases, and 15 bases lay in between. CDR3 length: 14 residues. The CDR3 protein is CASRFRNSLYEQYF. The DNA of the CDR3 is TGTGCCAGCAGGTTCCGGAACAGTCTCTACGAGCAGTACTTC.

Remarks on this clonotype: Its ends do not fully match the called genes, so a read error is possible. The CDR3 is CARSFHGENYEQNF. In DNA, the CDR3 is TGTGCCCGCAGTTTTCACGGGGAGAACTACGAGCAGAACTTC. The V and J genes are TRBV6-2 or TRBV6-3 and TRBJ2-7; a weak D match, TRBD2 (5 bases). CDR3 length: 14 residues. From germline, CDR1 is MNHEY and CDR2 SVGEGT.

This clonotype came up once. One end of the junction is discordant with germline, which a read error may explain. The chain employs TRBV6-6 and TRBJ1-5, with a possible D match to TRBD1 (5 bases). The CDR3 length is 15 residues. The germline V gene has CDR1 MNHNY and CDR2 SVGAGI (reference sequence). For the CDR3, the DNA is TGTGCCAGCAGTCCGTGGGGGGTTTACAATCAGGCCCAACATTTT. It is translated as CASSPWGVYNQAQHF.

On this clonotype: A much larger clone is a single base away; this may be a read error. The CDR3 here is CARSYSWVNTEAFF. Here the CDR3 DNA reads TGTGCCAGGAGTTACTCGTGGGTGAACACTGAAGCTTTCTTT. The chain is built from TRBV6-5 and TRBJ1-1, with D unclear. This CDR3 is 14 amino acids long. CDR1 is MNHEY and CDR2 is SVGAGI in the germline V gene.

This clonotype was picked up many times. CDR3 region: CSARGLPAYNEQFF. Written as DNA, the CDR3 is TGCAGCGCGAGGGGACTCCCCGCTTACAATGAGCAGTTCTTC. The chain joins TRBV29-1 to TRBJ2-1; a weak D match, TRBD2 (6 bases). The germline CDR1 and CDR2 sequences are SQVTM and ANQGSEA. The CDR3 is made up of 14 amino acids. Trimming pared 7 bases from V and 4 bases from J, leaving 17 bases between.

This clonotype turned up a few times. Germline is not matched at one junction end, which may reflect a read error. CDR3 DNA: TGCAGTGTTAGAGCCGGGTCCAACCACCCGGGCCAAGGGACCCAGTACTTC. Translation gives CSVRAGSNHPGQGTQYF. The chain uses TRBV20-1 and TRBJ2-5, with no clear D. The CDR3 has 17 amino acids. CDR1 DFQATT and CDR2 SNEGSKA come from the germline V gene (reference sequence).

The chain couples TRBV11-2 to TRBJ2-1, with unresolved D. Germline loops: CDR1 SGHAT, CDR2 FQNNGV. CDR3 length: 11 amino acids. V lost 11 bases, J lost 7 bases, and 12 bases lay in between. CDR3 residues: CACSGKNEQFF. DNA for the CDR3: TGTGCCTGTAGTGGGAAAAATGAGCAGTTCTTC.

To note about this clonotype: A read error may be the cause here, since a much bigger clone is one base away. The chain links TRBV20-1 to TRBJ2-5; a possible D gene is TRBD2 (5 bases). Deletions cut 0 bases from V and 5 bases from J, with 10 bases between. Germline assignment: CDR1 DFQATT and CDR2 SNEGSKA (reference sequence). The CDR3 runs to 13 residues. The CDR3 spells CSAREISAETQYF. CDR3 bases: TGCAGTGCTAGAGAAATTAGCGCGGAGACCCAGTACTTC.

Notes on this clonotype: A read error may be the cause here, since a much bigger clone is one base away. The chain joins TRBV6-1 to TRBJ2-1, with D possibly being TRBD2 (5 bases). Germline loops: CDR1 MNHNS, CDR2 SASEGT. The CDR3 contains 15 residues. V was pared by 1 base and J by 2 bases, with 9 bases between. In nucleotides, the CDR3 is TGTGCCAGCAGTGAAGGAGGGTACCCCTACAATGAGCAGTTCTTC. It codes for CASSEGGYPYNEQFF.

Note on this clonotype: A read error may account for a junction end that differs from germline. The rearrangement links TRBV6-2 or TRBV6-3 to TRBJ1-1; no definite D call. Per germline, CDR1 MNHEY and CDR2 SVGEGT. The CDR3 consists of 15 residues. The CDR3 nucleotides are TGTGCCAGCAGTCACTCGATACAGATGAACACTGAAGCTCTCTTT. Residues: CASSHSIQMNTEALF.

In the case of this clonotype: A much larger clone sits a single nucleotide away, making a read error possible. This chain connects TRBV6-2 or TRBV6-3 to TRBJ2-3, with 8 bases matching TRBD2. Germline V gene data show CDR1 as MNHEY and CDR2 as SVGEGT. The CDR3 has 15 amino acids. The CDR3 reads CANSTPLAATDTQYF. The CDR3, as DNA: TGTGCCAACAGTACTCCACTAGCGGCCACAGATACGCAGTATTTT.